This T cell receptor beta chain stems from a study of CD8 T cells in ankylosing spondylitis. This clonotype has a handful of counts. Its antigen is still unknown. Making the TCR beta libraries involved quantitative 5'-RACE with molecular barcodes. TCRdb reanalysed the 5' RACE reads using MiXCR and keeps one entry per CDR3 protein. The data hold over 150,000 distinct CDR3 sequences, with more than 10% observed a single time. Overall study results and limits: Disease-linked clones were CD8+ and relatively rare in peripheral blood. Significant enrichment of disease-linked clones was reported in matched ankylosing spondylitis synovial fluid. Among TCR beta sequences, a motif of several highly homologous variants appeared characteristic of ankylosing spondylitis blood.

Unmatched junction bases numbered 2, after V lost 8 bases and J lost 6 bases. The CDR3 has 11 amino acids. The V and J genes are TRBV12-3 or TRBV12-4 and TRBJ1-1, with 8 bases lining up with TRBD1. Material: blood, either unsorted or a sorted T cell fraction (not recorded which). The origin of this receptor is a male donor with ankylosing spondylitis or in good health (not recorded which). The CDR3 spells CASSGGSEAFF. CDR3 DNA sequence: TGTGCCAGCTCAGGGGGCTCTGAAGCTTTCTTT.